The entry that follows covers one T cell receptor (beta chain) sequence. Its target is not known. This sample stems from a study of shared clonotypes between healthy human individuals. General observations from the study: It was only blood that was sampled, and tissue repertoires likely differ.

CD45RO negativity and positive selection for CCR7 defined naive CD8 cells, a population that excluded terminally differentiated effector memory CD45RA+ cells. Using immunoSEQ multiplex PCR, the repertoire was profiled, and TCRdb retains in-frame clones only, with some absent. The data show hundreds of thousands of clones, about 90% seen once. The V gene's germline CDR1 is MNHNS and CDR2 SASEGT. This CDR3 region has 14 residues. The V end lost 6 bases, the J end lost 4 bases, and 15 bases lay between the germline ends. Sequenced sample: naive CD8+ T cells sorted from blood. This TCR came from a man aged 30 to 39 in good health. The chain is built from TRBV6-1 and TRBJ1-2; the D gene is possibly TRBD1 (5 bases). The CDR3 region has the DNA TGTGCCAGCAGAGGGACCCTGGGGTCCTATGGCTACACCTTC. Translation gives CASRGTLGSYGYTF.